Listed here is a single T cell receptor beta chain. Patients were ruled out by autoimmune disease history or systemic immunosuppression. The sample comes from a study of OX40 agonist ivuxolimab in advanced cancers. Turning to the study itself: Administration of intravenous ivuxolimab to patients occurred every 2 weeks at 0.01 to 10 mg/kg. Eligibility admitted prior anti-PD-1, anti-PD-L1 or anti-CTLA-4 therapy; roughly 40% had some.

Assay used: immunoSEQ multiplex PCR; TCRdb lists only in-frame clones, some missing. The sample contains more than 45,000 clones, around four fifths of which appear only once. The CDR3 extends over 15 amino acids. V lost 1 base and J lost 1, with 5 bases in between. Germline CDR1 is SGHNT and CDR2 is YENEEA. Sequencing used CD4+ or CD8+ T cells sorted from blood, obtained in a trial of the OX40 agonist ivuxolimab. This clonotype originated in an adult with an advanced solid tumor such as melanoma, head and neck, liver or kidney cancer. The chain recombines TRBV11-3 with TRBJ2-6, with a possible D match to TRBD2 (5 bases). This CDR3 reads CASSLGGSGANVLTF. CDR3 coding DNA: TGTGCCAGCAGCTTAGGCGGGTCTGGGGCCAACGTCCTGACTTTC.